This T cell receptor (beta chain) comes out of a study of T cells in Graves' hyperthyroidism and ophthalmopathy. Germline values: CDR1 MNHEY, CDR2 SVGAGI. V was pared by 2 bases and J by 8 bases, with 1 base of the junction left unmatched. The CDR3 extends over 13 amino acids. This clonotype was seen only a few times. Amplification yielded TCR beta CDR3 regions, with RNA transcripts as the source. Initially, a first-round RT-PCR of the TCR CDR3 employed the HTBI primer set. TCRdb itself ran the multiplex PCR reads through MiXCR, one entry per CDR3 protein. The sample lists under 200,000 distinct CDR3 sequences, over 8% occurring once.

The sequenced material came from blood. The origin of this receptor is a woman aged 18-29 years with Graves' hyperthyroidism that later progressed to Graves' ophthalmopathy. The chain employs TRBV6-5 and TRBJ2-2, with 8 positions matching TRBD2. The CDR3 protein is CASSYVAGGELFF. The CDR3 bases are TGTGCCAGCAGTTACGTAGCGGGGGGGGAGCTGTTTTTT.